This T cell receptor beta chain was captured by sequencing in a study of response to subunit inactivated influenza vaccine. Study observations and caveats: The study's authors posited that every seasonal influenza vaccination enlists few new T cells.

This CDR3 spans 16 amino acids. Germline V gives CDR1 KGHDR, CDR2 SFDVKD. V gave up 3 bases and J gave up 3 bases, with 14 bases separating them. A single record per CDR3 protein comes from TCRdb applying MiXCR to the RT-PCR reads. The profile shows 500,000 or so distinct CDR3 sequences, about 15% of them singletons. This clonotype has only a few counts. No antigen is known for it. The sample in question was CD4+ T cells sorted from PBMCs, obtained around 25 months after vaccination. This chain uses TRBV24-1 with TRBJ1-5; D not resolved. This receptor was identified in a man between 50 and 75 years old who received an inactivated influenza vaccine. The CDR3 reads CATSDPPGVFNQPQHF. The CDR3 DNA reads as TGTGCCACCAGTGATCCCCCTGGGGTCTTCAATCAGCCCCAGCATTTT.